This passage covers 12 T cell receptor beta chains from one sample sequenced in a study of cytomegalovirus exposure and HLA in healthy donors (dated by TCRdb to the late 2010s). The library relied on the immunoSEQ multiplex PCR assay. The multiplex PCR relied on a mix of 60 forward primers for TCR Vbeta segments and 13 reverse primers for TCR Jbeta segments. In its TCRdb copy, this immuneACCESS table keeps in-frame sequences only and misses some clones. Where compared with another copy, unresolved V genes explain less than half of these, and the others have no known cause. Within this sample are some 140,000 clones, with around 75% of them counted one time only. The leading ten clones occupy about 3% of the sample. Sequencing used PBMCs. All receptors derive from a man under 40 in good health and CMV-seronegative.

This rearrangement joins TRBV6-5 to TRBJ2-2, with TRBD1 as a possible D gene (5 bases). The germline CDR1 and CDR2 sequences are MNHEY and SVGAGI. The length of the CDR3 is 14 residues. Trimming cost V 7 bases and J 6 bases, with 15 bases left between them. CDR3 coding DNA: TGTGCCAGCACGGTTACAGGCTCGGCCGGGGAGCTGTTTTTT. It yields the protein CASTVTGSAGELFF.

This chain links TRBV5-1 with TRBJ2-3; D might be TRBD2 (6 bases). V was cut by 2 bases and J by 4 bases, with 17 bases left in between. In germline, CDR1 is SGHRS, CDR2 YFSETQ. This CDR3 has 16 residues. CDR3 in DNA: TGCGCCAGCAGCTTCCTCGGGGGATTATCCGCAGATACGCAGTATTTT. Its translation is CASSFLGGLSADTQYF.

CDR3 loop: CASSPQGSGNTIYF. In nucleotides, the CDR3 is TGTGCCAGCAGTCCCCAGGGATCTGGAAACACCATATATTTT. V gene TRBV6-6 combines with J gene TRBJ1-3, with D possibly TRBD1 on 5 matching bases. CDR1 and CDR2 (germline): MNHNY, SVGAGI (reference sequence). CDR3 length: 14 residues. Between the trimmed V and J ends, which lost 5 bases and 1 base, there was a span of 9 bases.

Points on this clone: The sample contains more than one DNA sequence encoding this CDR3. The chain is built from TRBV7-3 and TRBJ1-1; 7 bases align to TRBD1. V trimming: 4 bases; J trimming: 3 bases; junction bases outside the gene matches: 2. The CDR3 loop spans 13 amino acids. Germline CDR1 SGHTA, CDR2 FQGTGA. In DNA form, the CDR3 reads TGTGCCAGCAGCTCTCAGGGGGACACTGAAGCTTTCTTT. Encoded protein: CASSSQGDTEAFF.

V gene TRBV9 combines with J gene TRBJ2-7, with TRBD2 identical over 9 bases. The CDR3 totals 18 residues. Germline lookup yields CDR1 SGDLS and CDR2 YYNGEE. V lost 0 bases to trimming and J lost 0 bases; unmatched junction nucleotides: 10. CDR3 DNA: TGTGCCAGCAGCGTAGGGGATAGCGGGAGTCCGAGCTCCTACGAGCAGTACTTC. As protein: CASSVGDSGSPSSYEQYF. The full variable domain, with the rest looked up from reference TRBV9 and TRBJ2-7, is DSGVTQTPKHLITATGQRVTLRCSPRSGDLSVYWYQQSLDQGLQFLIQYYNGEERAKGNILERFSAQQFPDLHSELNLSSLELGDSALYFCASSVGDSGSPSSYEQYFGPGTRLTVT.

The genes are TRBV4-1 and TRBJ1-5; D not certain. The CDR3 loop spans 16 amino acids. The ends were cut back, 0 bases at V and 1 base at J, with 10 bases in the middle. CDR1 and CDR2 (germline): MGHRA, YSYEKL. CDR3 sequence (DNA): TGCGCCAGCAGCCAAGACGGGTACGTGAGCAATCAGCCCCAGCATTTT. Its translation: CASSQDGYVSNQPQHF.

The chain joins TRBV14 to TRBJ2-3, with TRBD2 matching 9 bases. The CDR3 totals 17 residues. In germline, CDR1 is SGHDN, CDR2 FVKESK. Trimming took 0 bases from V and 6 from J; bases not matched to a gene: 10. The CDR3 loop is CASSQEKRGARDDTQYF. As DNA, the CDR3 is TGTGCCAGCAGCCAAGAAAAGCGGGGGGCTCGGGATGATACGCAGTATTTT.

The rearrangement joins TRBV28 to TRBJ2-5, with 8 bases identical to TRBD1. This CDR3 contains 15 residues. After removal of 7 bases from V and 0 bases from J, the junction contained 7 bases not matched to a gene. Germline CDR1 is MDHEN and CDR2 is SYDVKM. CDR3 amino acids: CASTGQGQNQETQYF. The CDR3 nucleotides read TGTGCCAGCACAGGACAGGGTCAAAACCAAGAGACCCAGTACTTC.

This chain connects TRBV7-8 to TRBJ1-2; D perhaps matches TRBD1 (6 bases). This CDR3 has 12 residues. Deletions cut 5 bases from V and 8 bases from J, with 12 bases between. Per the germline V gene, CDR1 is SGHVS and CDR2 is FQNEAQ. The CDR3 spells CASSRGGTGYTF. The CDR3 nucleotides are TGTGCCAGCAGCCGGGGGGGGACAGGCTACACCTTC.

This clone was counted a single time. The chain couples TRBV19 to TRBJ1-4; D is unresolved. Germline-derived CDR1 and CDR2 are LNHDA and SQIVND (reference sequence). V shed 4 bases and J shed 0 bases, with 9 bases lying between them. CDR3 size: 15 residues. The CDR3 DNA follows: TGTGCCAGTAGTAGAACGGTGCCAACTAATGAAAAACTGTTTTTT. Its protein product is CASSRTVPTNEKLFF.

There are a few counts of this clone. J is TRBJ2-1 and V is TRBV7-2; 7 positions match TRBD1. This CDR3 is built from 12 residues. V lost 5 bases and J lost 13; bases outside the gene matches: 8. Germline values: CDR1 SGHTA, CDR2 FQGNSA. CDR3 in amino acids: CASSPPDRVQFF. The CDR3 bases are TGTGCCAGCAGCCCACCCGACAGGGTTCAGTTCTTC. Full variable domain (missing parts from reference TRBV7-2 and TRBJ2-1): GAGVSQSPSNKVTEKGKDVELRCDPISGHTALYWYRQSLGQGLEFLIYFQGNSAPDKSGLPSDRFSAERTGGSVSTLTIQRTQQEDSAVYLCASSPPDRVQFFGPGTRLTVL.

This chain joins TRBV19 and TRBJ1-4, with D possibly being TRBD1 (5 bases). V gave up 5 bases and J gave up 3 bases, with 13 bases separating them. The CDR3 runs to 15 residues. CDR1 is LNHDA and CDR2 is SQIVND in the germline V gene (reference sequence). CDR3 nucleotides: TGTGCCAGTAGTGCGCAGGGCCTCTCTAATGAAAAACTGTTTTTT. It is translated as CASSAQGLSNEKLFF.